The source of this T cell receptor beta chain is a study of OX40 agonist ivuxolimab in advanced cancers. The wider study: The patients got ivuxolimab, which is an agonistic anti-OX40 (CD134) antibody. The study gave patients intravenous ivuxolimab at 0.01 to 10 mg/kg every 2 weeks.

TCRdb's copy holds only in-frame clones and misses some; the assay was immunoSEQ multiplex PCR. The sample shows 75,000 to 95,000 clones, roughly 85% of them seen only once. CDR3 length equals 19 residues. Trimming left V 0 bases short and J 0 bases short, with 18 bases between. Autoimmune disease history or systemic immunosuppression disqualified patients. This sequence was found in an adult with an advanced solid tumor such as melanoma, head and neck, liver or kidney cancer. This specimen was CD4+ or CD8+ T cells sorted from blood, taken in a trial of the OX40 agonist ivuxolimab. The chain has TRBV23-1 and TRBJ1-5; D unresolved. TRBV23-1 is noted as an ORF with a role that remains uncertain. CDR3 in DNA: TGCGCCAGCAGTCAATCCCAGCGACCTAGACCCTATAGCAATCAGCCCCAGCATTTT. It encodes CASSQSQRPRPYSNQPQHF.